This is a list of T cell receptor beta chains from one sample in a study of OX40 agonist ivuxolimab in advanced cancers. TCRdb's copy holds only in-frame clones and misses some; the assay was immunoSEQ multiplex PCR. Of about 81,000 clones listed, more than 85% are singletons. The starting material was CD4+ or CD8+ T cells sorted from blood, obtained in a trial of the OX40 agonist ivuxolimab. The receptor source for this set is an adult with an advanced solid tumor such as melanoma, head and neck, liver or kidney cancer. The CDR3 runs from the conserved cysteine through the conserved F or W.

V gene	J gene	CDR3 protein
TRBV4-3	TRBJ1-1	CASSQDPMGEVEAFF
TRBV2	TRBJ1-1	CATAGGTEAFF
TRBV7-2	TRBJ2-1	CASSPPGTSAIYNEQFF
TRBV4-3	TRBJ2-7	CASSQGSGGSYEQYF
TRBV19	TRBJ2-7	CASSIGPGSYEQYF
TRBV19	TRBJ1-1	CASRPGQGWGATEAFF
TRBV27	TRBJ2-3	CASSRQETTDTQYF
TRBV7-6	TRBJ2-2	CASSPSTVNTGELFF
TRBV9	TRBJ1-4	CASSVAGHPNEKLFF
TRBV15	TRBJ1-5	CATRPSTGGGWPQHF
TRBV7-6	-	CASSSAGSPFSYEQYF
TRBV4-3	TRBJ2-6	CASSLLGLGANVLTF
TRBV19	TRBJ2-7	CASGEGTAYEQYF
TRBV29-1	TRBJ2-7	CSVSAGQGLYEQYF
TRBV5-1	TRBJ1-1	CASSLYSWGPSMNTEAFF
TRBV4-3	TRBJ2-1	CASSQSSGRLYNEQFF
TRBV5-5	TRBJ1-1	CASSSGGTGPNTEAFF
TRBV5-4	TRBJ2-7	CASSPGTGDLYEQYF
TRBV5-1	TRBJ1-4	CASGTGGEKLFF
TRBV7-9	TRBJ2-5	CASSSPRTSGRAGETQYF
TRBV7-2	TRBJ1-6	CASSYTGGAGSPLHF
TRBV11-2	TRBJ2-7	CASSLEPGSEQYF
TRBV27	TRBJ1-1	CASSPGTGSTEAFF
TRBV4-3	TRBJ2-2	CASSPGLANTGELFF
TRBV15	TRBJ2-5	CATSSRRGLETQYF
TRBV11-2	TRBJ1-5	CASSLGQGPHQPQHF
TRBV4-1	TRBJ2-5	CASSQDGTDIVTQYF
TRBV27	TRBJ2-3	CASSLAGRTTQYF
TRBV7-8	TRBJ1-5	CASSFNRRPQHF
TRBV27	TRBJ1-2	CASSPGQGTLGYTF
TRBV9	TRBJ1-1	CASSADGGTVKTEAFF
TRBV7-9	TRBJ1-2	CASSPDPLLWLGYTF
TRBV27	TRBJ2-7	CASTLTSGSYEQYF
TRBV9	TRBJ1-2	CASSVDFTGVNYGYTF
TRBV5-6	TRBJ2-7	CASSQAPGTGGSYEQYF
TRBV7-6	TRBJ2-7	CASSLALPNEQYF
TRBV19	TRBJ2-1	CASSMGQGVNEQFF
TRBV27	TRBJ1-2	CASSLASSNYGYTF
TRBV19	TRBJ1-5	CATATNVIRVLHQPQHF
TRBV5-8	TRBJ2-1	CASSPGLTNEQFF
TRBV27	TRBJ1-5	CASSLFGNQPQHF
TRBV4-2	TRBJ2-2	CASSPRGRGGLTNTGELFF
TRBV10-3	TRBJ2-7	CAIKRPTGDEQYF
TRBV30	TRBJ1-1	CAWGENTEAFF
TRBV2	TRBJ1-5	CASRVKGNQPQHF
TRBV13	TRBJ2-3	CASSLVKGQRSTDTQYF
TRBV7-9	TRBJ2-7	CASSFGGRDEQYF
TRBV6-5	TRBJ1-1	CASSYSGTGREAFF
TRBV7-8	TRBJ2-2	CASSLLAGGGELFF